This record covers a single T cell receptor (beta chain). What this receptor recognizes is not known. Base qualities are not recorded, but no much larger clone differs from it by a single base. The identical CDR3 is also encoded by other nucleotide sequences in the sample. TCRbeta CDR3 regions were amplified from genomic DNA using the immunoSEQ Assay, a bias-controlled multiplex PCR. The authors processed their data as follows. The number of nucleated cells in each sample was estimated by amplification of reference gene primers within the assay. To quantify the absolute abundance of each unique TCRbeta CDR3 rearrangement, sequence reads were collapsed and filtered. For each sample, productive Simpson clonality was calculated as the square root of Simpson's diversity index across productive rearrangements. TCRdb re-hosts the immuneACCESS table, in-frame sequences only. Its copies lack some clones; in the studies checked, an unresolved V gene accounts for under half of them, and the cause for the rest is not known. V and J calls and clone size are copied from that table; D and trimming were computed from the DNA. In this sample the table shows some 320,000 clones, roughly 90% of which occur a single time. 4.5% to 5.5% of the sample is taken by the ten largest.

The source of the sample is a study of blood T cell repertoires in COVID-19 (dated by TCRdb to 2019 to 2021). Broadly, across the study: Collaborator samples came from the United States, Italy and Spain and covered acute and convalescent phases of COVID-19. Nearly every sample came with metadata listing a de-identified subject ID, COVID-19 status, age in years and sex. The repertoires were released in a freely available public database intended as a resource for research on the immune response to SARS-CoV-2. The prospective study material was composed of cDNA or gDNA derived from T cells, B-cell-depleted T cells, or PBMCs. The samples were drawn from the first 160 participants of the ongoing ImmuneRACE study and from roughly 1,300 subjects provided by 6 global collaborators. The dataset comprised deeply sampled blood TCRbeta repertoires from subjects exposed to, actively infected with, or recovered from COVID-19. HLA class I and class II types, where available, came from metadata supplied by the sample provider rather than from assay-based typing.

The CDR3 goes from the cysteine to the phenylalanine over 15 residues. The retained sequence is limited to the CDR3, 45 bases, with the frame set at the first base. Deletion took 5 bases off V and 1 base off J, with a span of 14 bases between the germline ends. For CDR1 and CDR2, the germline V gene (reference sequence) lists SEHNR and FQNEAQ. Beyond this particular receptor, the publication reports: The amount of clinical and demographic metadata varied by source and participant and was provided uncurated.

Enrolling through a virtual design, the prospective study's participants ranged in age from roughly 18 to 89 years and lived across about two dozen United States geographic areas. To assign participants to cohorts, the prospective study relied on clinical history that participants themselves reported in a screening survey and a study questionnaire. Recovered participants in ImmuneRACE Cohort 3 were defined by two consecutive negative NP/OP PCR tests, clearance by a healthcare professional, or resolution of symptoms. Mobile phlebotomists in the prospective study collected whole blood, serum and a nasopharyngeal or oropharyngeal swab from every participant. Participants in the prospective study had the option to provide additional blood draws and questionnaires over a roughly two-month period. Prospective study blood samples were shipped either frozen or at room temperature before DNA extraction.

The sequenced sample consisted of PBMCs or T cells enriched from blood (not recorded which). The chain was built from TRBV7-9 and TRBJ1-2; the D gene is perhaps TRBD1, on 5 matching bases. The sequence derives from a man between 60 and 75 years old who had recovered from COVID-19. The base sequence is TGTGCCAGCAGCCCCGGCCAGGGTCATAACTATGGCTACACCTTC. This sequence encodes CASSPGQGHNYGYTF. With all but the CDR3 taken from the reference TRBV7-9 and TRBJ1-2 genes, the full variable domain is: DTGVSQNPRHKITKRGQNVTFRCDPISEHNRLYWYRQTLGQGPEFLTYFQNEAQLEKSRLLSDRFSAERPKGSFSTLEIQRTEQGDSAMYLCASSPGQGHNYGYTFGSGTRLTVV.